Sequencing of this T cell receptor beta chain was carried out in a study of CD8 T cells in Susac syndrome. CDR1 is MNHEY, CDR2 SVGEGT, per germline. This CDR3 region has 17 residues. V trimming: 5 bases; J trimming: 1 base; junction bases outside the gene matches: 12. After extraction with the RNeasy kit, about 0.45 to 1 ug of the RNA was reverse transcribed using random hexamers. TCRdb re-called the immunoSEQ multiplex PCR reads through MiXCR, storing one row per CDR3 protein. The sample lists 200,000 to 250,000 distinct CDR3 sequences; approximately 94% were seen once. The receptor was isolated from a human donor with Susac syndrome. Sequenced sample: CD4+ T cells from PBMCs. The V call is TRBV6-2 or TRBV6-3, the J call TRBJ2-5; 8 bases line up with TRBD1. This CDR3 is CASSLPGTGISQETQYF. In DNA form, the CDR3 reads TGTGCCAGCAGTCTCCCTGGGACAGGCATTTCCCAAGAGACCCAGTACTTC.